These T cell receptor beta chains were read from a single sample in a study of CD8 T cells in ankylosing spondylitis. TCRdb used MiXCR to reprocess the 5' RACE reads, holding one entry per CDR3 protein. The repertoire holds a few hundred thousand distinct CDR3 sequences, with under 20% as singletons. The source material was blood, either unsorted or a sorted T cell fraction (not recorded which). Source of these receptors: a male donor with ankylosing spondylitis. CDR3s include the opening cysteine and the closing phenylalanine or tryptophan.

v_gene,CDR3aa
TRBV11-3,CASSPIQVRNTGELFF
TRBV12-3/TRBV12-4,CASRLAGGTYEQYF
TRBV6-1,CASSPTGTSRPNEQFF
TRBV28,CASAGVSLNTEAFF
TRBV20-1,CSARGQGPNSPLHF
TRBV20-1,CSARDGQGGQPQHF
TRBV9,CASSVGGPSYNEQFF
TRBV2,CASQTDSNQPQHF
TRBV28,CASRPGTSGRASRDEQFF
TRBV11-3,CASSSDRVDYGYTF
TRBV12-3/TRBV12-4,CASTPGLAGSNEQFF
TRBV5-1,CASRVEEERGEQYF
TRBV3-1,CASSQGALQGYSNQPQHF
TRBV6-2/TRBV6-3,CASSYGDRSTDTQYF
TRBV10-3,CAISAWREGEAFF
TRBV6-6,CASSYSGVEQYF
TRBV29-1,CSGGQGTVVAFF
TRBV19,CASSIKPGTGDEQFF
TRBV7-9,CASSASRGEQFF
TRBV7-2,CASSLEGTSSTYEQYF
TRBV7-3,CASSLFGGTNEKLFF
TRBV3-1,CASSAGQTHTDTQYF
TRBV20-1,CSARTAGDTQYF
TRBV6-1,CASSFYDSSYNSPLHF
TRBV29-1,CSVQTGTGNTIYF
TRBV12-3/TRBV12-4,CASSGGLVNTGELFF
TRBV5-1,CASSLGGPGETQYF
TRBV6-6,CASSYGDSPLHF
TRBV7-9,CASSVLQGTETQYF